The clone carrying this TCR beta chain was counted ten times or more. Its antigen is as yet unknown. These data belong to a study of T-cell reconstitution after alpha-beta-depleted transplantation in children. General observations from the study: T cells produced anew were the main source of T-cell counts and diversity one year after transplant. In patients about two months after transplant, alpha-beta T cells reportedly arose from several hundred expanded graft clones.

TCRbeta library construction was performed incorporating unique molecular identifiers. Each CDR3 protein is one row after TCRdb ran MiXCR on the PCR reads. The top ten clones hold roughly 5.8% of a sample with around 250,000 distinct CDR3 sequences, roughly 8% of them seen once. With 3 bases removed from V and 3 bases from J, the gap between germline ends came to 23 bases. From germline, CDR1 is KGHSH and CDR2 LQKENI. There are 18 residues in the CDR3. Sequences were derived from PBMCs, mostly from graft donor cells, sampled 180 days after TCRalphabeta/CD19-depleted stem cell transplant. The V gene is TRBV18, the J gene TRBJ1-1; D gene uncertain. The TCR sequence derives from a male patient aged 10 to 17 who had a stem cell transplant for acute lymphoblastic leukemia, so the T cells may come from the graft donor. In nucleotides, the CDR3 is TGTGCCAGCTCACCCCTTGATCTAGGACTCCTACGGGACACTGAAGCTTTCTTT. It is translated as CASSPLDLGLLRDTEAFF.